This T cell receptor (beta chain) stems from a study of immunodeficiency (dated by TCRdb to 2018 to 2020). In terms of the full investigation: The repertoires were analyzed to search for VDJ recombination defects and oligoclonality.

Before TCR sequencing, CD3+CD4+ T cells were sorted out of fresh PBMCs. Genomic DNA was extracted with the QIAamp DNA Blood Mini Kit and sent for immunoSEQ repertoire analysis. Using a standard quantity of genomic DNA template, multiplex PCR was run to amplify the CDR3 regions. An Illumina platform was used to sequence the PCR products. From the authors' description of their analysis: Sequences were mapped to a reference, using V, D and J gene definitions from IMGT. To eliminate PCR and sequencing errors, a nearest-neighbor clustering algorithm combined closely related sequences. V, D and J usage was analyzed in productive unique and total sequences using ImmunoSEQ Analyzer tools and R version 3.6.1. The clones in this table, taken by TCRdb from immuneACCESS, are in-frame only. Not every clone is retained; where verified, under half of the shortfall comes from an unresolved V gene, and the cause of the rest is unknown. That table supplies the V and J calls and clone size; D and trimming were determined from the DNA. The table for this sample lists some 3,900 clones; under 95% of them were counted only once. Around 4.5% of the sample rests with the top ten.

Notes on this clone: The antigen it recognizes is unknown. The record has no base qualities; no much larger clone is one base away.

The germline V gene (reference sequence) gives CDR1 as PRHDT and CDR2 as FYEKMQ. Taken from cysteine to phenylalanine, the CDR3 has 16 residues. Solely the CDR3 DNA is kept, with 48 bases framed from the first base. The germline V end is reduced by 4 bases and the J end by 4 bases; junction bases left unmatched: 10. Results the study describes overall, beyond this receptor: Severe oligoclonality, judged by top-100 and total clonotype frequencies, was seen in patient CD8+ but not CD4+ T cells. In entropy comparisons, n=3 (open circles) was shown for patients versus healthy controls, and a thymic development effect was only suggested as possible. V-J pairing and productive entropy of CD4+ T cells appeared to be similar between patients and controls.

The clonotype comes from a human donor in good health. The chain is encoded by TRBV13 joined to TRBJ1-1, with 9 junctional bases fitting TRBD1. The sequencing input was CD4+ T cells from blood. The sequence in DNA is TGTGCCAGCAGCTACAGTTCCGGGACAGGGAGCACTGAAGCTTTCTTT. The resulting protein is CASSYSSGTGSTEAFF.